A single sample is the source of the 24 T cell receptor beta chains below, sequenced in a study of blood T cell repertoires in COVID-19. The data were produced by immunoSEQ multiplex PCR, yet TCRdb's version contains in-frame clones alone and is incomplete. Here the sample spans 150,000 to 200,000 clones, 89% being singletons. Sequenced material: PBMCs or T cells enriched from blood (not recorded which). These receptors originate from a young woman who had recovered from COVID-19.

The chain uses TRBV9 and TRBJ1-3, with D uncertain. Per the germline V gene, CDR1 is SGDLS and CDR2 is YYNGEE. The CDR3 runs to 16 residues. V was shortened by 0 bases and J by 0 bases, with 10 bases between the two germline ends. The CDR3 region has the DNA TGTGCCAGCAGCGTAGTCGACGGGAGCTCTGGAAACACCATATATTTT. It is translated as CASSVVDGSSGNTIYF. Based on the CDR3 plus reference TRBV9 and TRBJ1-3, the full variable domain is DSGVTQTPKHLITATGQRVTLRCSPRSGDLSVYWYQQSLDQGLQFLIQYYNGEERAKGNILERFSAQQFPDLHSELNLSSLELGDSALYFCASSVVDGSSGNTIYFGEGSWLTVV.

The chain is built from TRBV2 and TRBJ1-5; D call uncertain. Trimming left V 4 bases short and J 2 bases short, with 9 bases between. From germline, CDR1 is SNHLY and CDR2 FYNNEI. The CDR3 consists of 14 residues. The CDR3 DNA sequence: TGTGCCAGCAGTGGTACGGAGCGCAATCAGCCCCAGCATTTT. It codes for CASSGTERNQPQHF.

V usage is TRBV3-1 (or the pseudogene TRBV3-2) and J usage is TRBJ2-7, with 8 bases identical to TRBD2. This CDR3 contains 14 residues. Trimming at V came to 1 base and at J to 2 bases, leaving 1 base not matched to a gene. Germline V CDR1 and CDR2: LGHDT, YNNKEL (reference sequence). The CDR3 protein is CASSQGRGAYEQYF. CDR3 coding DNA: TGTGCCAGCAGCCAAGGGCGGGGGGCCTACGAGCAGTACTTC.

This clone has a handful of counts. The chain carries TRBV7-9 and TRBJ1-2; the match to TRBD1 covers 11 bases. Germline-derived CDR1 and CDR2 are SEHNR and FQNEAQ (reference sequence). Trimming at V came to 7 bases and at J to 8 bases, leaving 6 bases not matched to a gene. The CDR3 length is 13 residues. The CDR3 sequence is CASTRGTGGGYTF. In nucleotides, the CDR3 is TGTGCCAGCACCCGGGGGACAGGGGGAGGCTACACCTTC.

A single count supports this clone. CDR3 bases: TGTGCCAGCAGCCAACCCCTAGCGGGAGTAGGGGGTGAGCAGTTCTTC. Translation: CASSQPLAGVGGEQFF. J is TRBJ2-1 and V is TRBV27, with TRBD2 matching over 10 bases. CDR1 is MNHEY, CDR2 SMNVEV, per germline (reference sequence). This CDR3 is 16 amino acids long. After removal of 6 bases from V and 9 bases from J, the junction contained 14 bases not matched to a gene.

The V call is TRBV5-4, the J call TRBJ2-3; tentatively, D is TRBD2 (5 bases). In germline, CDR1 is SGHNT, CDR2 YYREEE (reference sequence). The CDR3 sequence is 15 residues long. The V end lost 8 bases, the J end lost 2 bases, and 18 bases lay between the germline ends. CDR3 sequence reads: CASHDPRASTDTQYF. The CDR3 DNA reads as TGTGCCAGTCACGATCCGCGGGCATCCACAGATACGCAGTATTTT.

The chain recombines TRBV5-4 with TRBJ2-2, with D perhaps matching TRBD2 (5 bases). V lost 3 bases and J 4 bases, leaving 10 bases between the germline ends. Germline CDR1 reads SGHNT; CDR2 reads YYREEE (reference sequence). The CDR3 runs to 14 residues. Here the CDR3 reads CASSSGLVTGELFF. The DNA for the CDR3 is TGTGCCAGCAGCTCCGGACTGGTCACCGGGGAGCTGTTTTTT.

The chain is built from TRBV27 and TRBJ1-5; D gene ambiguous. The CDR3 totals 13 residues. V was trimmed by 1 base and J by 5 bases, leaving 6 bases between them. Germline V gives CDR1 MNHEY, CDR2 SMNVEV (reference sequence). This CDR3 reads CASSLYYHQPQHF. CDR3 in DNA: TGTGCCAGCAGTTTATATTATCATCAGCCCCAGCATTTT.

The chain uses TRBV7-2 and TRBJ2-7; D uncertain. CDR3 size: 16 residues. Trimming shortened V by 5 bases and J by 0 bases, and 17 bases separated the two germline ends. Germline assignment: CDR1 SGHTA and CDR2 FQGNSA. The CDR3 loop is CASSTLAPPSSYEQYF. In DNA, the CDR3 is TGTGCCAGCAGCACCTTAGCTCCCCCAAGCTCCTACGAGCAGTACTTC. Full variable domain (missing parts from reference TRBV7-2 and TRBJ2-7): GAGVSQSPSNKVTEKGKDVELRCDPISGHTALYWYRQSLGQGLEFLIYFQGNSAPDKSGLPSDRFSAERTGGSVSTLTIQRTQQEDSAVYLCASSTLAPPSSYEQYFGPGTRLTVT.

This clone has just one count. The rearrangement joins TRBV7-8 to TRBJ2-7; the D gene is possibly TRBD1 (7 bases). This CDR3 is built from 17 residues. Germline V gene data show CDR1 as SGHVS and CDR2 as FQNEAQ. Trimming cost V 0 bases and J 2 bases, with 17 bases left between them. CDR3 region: CASSLASRQGGTYEQYF. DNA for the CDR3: TGTGCCAGCAGCTTAGCGTCTCGTCAGGGGGGAACCTACGAGCAGTACTTC.

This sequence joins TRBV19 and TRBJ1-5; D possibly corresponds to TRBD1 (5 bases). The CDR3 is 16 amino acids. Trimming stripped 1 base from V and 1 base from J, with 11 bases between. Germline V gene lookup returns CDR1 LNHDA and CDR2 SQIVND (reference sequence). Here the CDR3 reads CASSIGGGRSNQPQHF. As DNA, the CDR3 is TGTGCCAGTAGTATAGGGGGGGGAAGGAGCAATCAGCCCCAGCATTTT.

The CDR3 coding sequence is TGTGCCAGCTCCCCGGAGCGCCAAGAGACCCAGTACTTC. Protein product: CASSPERQETQYF. This chain links TRBV18 with TRBJ2-5, with D hard to call. The V end lost 6 bases, the J end lost 1 base, and 9 bases lay between the germline ends. The CDR3 spans 13 residues. Per germline, CDR1 KGHSH and CDR2 LQKENI.

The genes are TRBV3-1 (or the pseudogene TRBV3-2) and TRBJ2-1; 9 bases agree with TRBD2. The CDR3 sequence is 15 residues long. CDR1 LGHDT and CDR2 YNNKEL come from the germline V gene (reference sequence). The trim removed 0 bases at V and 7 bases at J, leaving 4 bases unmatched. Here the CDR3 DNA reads TGTGCCAGCAGCCAAGATGGGCTAGCGGGAAATGAGCAGTTCTTC. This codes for CASSQDGLAGNEQFF.

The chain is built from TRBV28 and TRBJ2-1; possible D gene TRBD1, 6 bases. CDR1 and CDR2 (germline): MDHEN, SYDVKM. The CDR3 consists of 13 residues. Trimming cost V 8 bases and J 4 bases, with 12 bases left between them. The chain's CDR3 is CASALDSYNEQFF. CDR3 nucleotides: TGTGCCAGCGCCCTGGACAGTTACAATGAGCAGTTCTTC.

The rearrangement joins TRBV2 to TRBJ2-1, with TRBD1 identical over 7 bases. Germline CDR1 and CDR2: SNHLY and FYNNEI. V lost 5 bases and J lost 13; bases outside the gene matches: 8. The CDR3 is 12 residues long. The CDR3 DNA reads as TGTGCCAGCAGTATAAGGGACAGAAACCAGTTCTTC. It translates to CASSIRDRNQFF.

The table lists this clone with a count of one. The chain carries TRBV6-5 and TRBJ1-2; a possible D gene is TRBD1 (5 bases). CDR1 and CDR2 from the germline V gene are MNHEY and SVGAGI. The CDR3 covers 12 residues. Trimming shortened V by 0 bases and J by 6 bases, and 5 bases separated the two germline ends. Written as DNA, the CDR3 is TGTGCCAGCAGTTACTCGGGGCATGGCTACACCTTC. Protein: CASSYSGHGYTF.

CDR3: CASSSGAWDEQFF. In DNA form, the CDR3 reads TGCGCCAGCAGCAGCGGGGCCTGGGATGAGCAGTTCTTC. The rearrangement links TRBV5-1 to TRBJ2-1, with 7 nucleotides matching TRBD2. The CDR3 has 13 amino acids. CDR1 is SGHRS, CDR2 YFSETQ, per germline. V trimming: 4 bases; J trimming: 8 bases; junction bases outside the gene matches: 6.

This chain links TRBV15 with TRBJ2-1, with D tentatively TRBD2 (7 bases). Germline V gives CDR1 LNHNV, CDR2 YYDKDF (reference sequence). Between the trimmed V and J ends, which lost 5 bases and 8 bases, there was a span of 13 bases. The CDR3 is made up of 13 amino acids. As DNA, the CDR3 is TGTGCCACCAGCGGGGGGAGGGGGGATGAGCAGTTCTTC. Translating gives CATSGGRGDEQFF. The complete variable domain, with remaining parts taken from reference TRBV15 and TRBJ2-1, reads DAMVIQNPRYQVTQFGKPVTLSCSQTLNHNVMYWYQQKSSQAPKLLFHYYDKDFNNEADTPDNFQSRRPNTSFCFLDIRSPGLGDTAMYLCATSGGRGDEQFFGPGTRLTVL.

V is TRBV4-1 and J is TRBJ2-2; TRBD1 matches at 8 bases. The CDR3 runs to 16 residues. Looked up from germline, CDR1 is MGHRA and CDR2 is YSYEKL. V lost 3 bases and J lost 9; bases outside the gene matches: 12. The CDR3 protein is CASSHTRVTGVRELFF. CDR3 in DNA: TGCGCCAGCAGCCATACCCGAGTGACAGGGGTCCGGGAGCTGTTTTTT.

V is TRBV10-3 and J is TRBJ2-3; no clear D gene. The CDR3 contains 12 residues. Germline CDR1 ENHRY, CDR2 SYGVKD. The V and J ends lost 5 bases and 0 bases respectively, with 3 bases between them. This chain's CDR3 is CAISTSTDTQYF. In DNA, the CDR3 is TGTGCCATCAGTACTAGCACAGATACGCAGTATTTT.

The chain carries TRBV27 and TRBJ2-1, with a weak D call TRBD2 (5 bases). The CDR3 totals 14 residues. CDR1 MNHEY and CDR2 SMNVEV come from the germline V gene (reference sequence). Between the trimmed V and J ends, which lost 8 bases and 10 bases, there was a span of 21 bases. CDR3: CASAHTRLGTEQFF. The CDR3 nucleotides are TGTGCCAGCGCCCATACTAGACTGGGCACGGAGCAGTTCTTC.

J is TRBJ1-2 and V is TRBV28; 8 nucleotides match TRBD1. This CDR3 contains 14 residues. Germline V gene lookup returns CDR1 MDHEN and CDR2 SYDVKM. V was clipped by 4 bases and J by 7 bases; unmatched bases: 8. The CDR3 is CASSSAGGAGGYTF. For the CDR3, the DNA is TGTGCCAGCAGTTCCGCAGGGGGCGCAGGTGGCTACACCTTC.

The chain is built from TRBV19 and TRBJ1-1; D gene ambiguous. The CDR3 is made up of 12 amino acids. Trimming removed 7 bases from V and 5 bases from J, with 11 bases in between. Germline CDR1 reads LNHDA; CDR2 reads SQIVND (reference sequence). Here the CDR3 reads CASNAGWTEAFF. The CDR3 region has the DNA TGTGCCAGTAATGCGGGGTGGACTGAAGCTTTCTTT.

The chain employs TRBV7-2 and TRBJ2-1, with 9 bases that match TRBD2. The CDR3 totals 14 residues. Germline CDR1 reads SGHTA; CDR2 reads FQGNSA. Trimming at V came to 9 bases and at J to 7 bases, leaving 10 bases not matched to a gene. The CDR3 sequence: CASLAGVGWNEQFF. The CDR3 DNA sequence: TGTGCCAGTTTAGCGGGAGTCGGTTGGAATGAGCAGTTCTTC.